Listed below are T cell receptor beta chains from one sample, sequenced in a study of T cell responses to AZD1222 COVID-19 vaccine. Sequencing used immunoSEQ multiplex PCR; TCRdb keeps in-frame clones, though not all of them. The sample consists of 150,000 to 250,000 clones, approximately 89% of them appearing once. Here the sequenced sample was peripheral blood, taken 28 days after the second AZD1222 dose. The receptor source for this set is an adult who received the AZD1222 COVID-19 vaccine. The conserved cysteine and the conserved F or W are not part of the CDR3 here.

J gene: TRBJ2-7
V gene: TRBV3-1/TRBV3-2
CDR3 protein: ASSQGTGTSEQY

J gene: TRBJ1-6
V gene: TRBV28
CDR3 protein: ATTLGQRHNSPLH

J gene: TRBJ2-1
V gene: TRBV27
CDR3 protein: ASSQYSGLIYNEQF

J gene: TRBJ2-7
V gene: TRBV27
CDR3 protein: ASSGRQGFMGEQY

J gene: TRBJ1-2
V gene: TRBV19
CDR3 protein: ANGNKGGWGYGYT

J gene: TRBJ1-1
V gene: TRBV6-5
CDR3 protein: ASSTYTEAF

J gene: TRBJ1-1
V gene: TRBV10-3
CDR3 protein: AISESKGGATEAF

J gene: TRBJ1-2
V gene: TRBV19
CDR3 protein: ASSRTAGYT

J gene: TRBJ2-2
V gene: TRBV30
CDR3 protein: AWRPHTGELF

J gene: TRBJ1-1
V gene: TRBV18
CDR3 protein: ASSPNQGGNTEAF